These 30 T cell receptor beta chains share one sample of origin, sequenced in a study of cytomegalovirus exposure and HLA in healthy donors. Profiled with immunoSEQ multiplex PCR; TCRdb holds only in-frame clones, not every one. This sample has 100,000 to 150,000 clones, with 85% to 90% found just once. Material: PBMCs. The receptors were sampled from a man aged 25 to 40 in good health and CMV-seronegative.

The V gene is TRBV9, the J gene TRBJ2-4; 7 nucleotides line up with TRBD2. Germline loops: CDR1 SGDLS, CDR2 YYNGEE. V was clipped by 4 bases and J by 8 bases; unmatched bases: 6. The CDR3 spans 13 residues. DNA for the CDR3: TGTGCCAGCAGCCCCCGAGGGAGGGACATTCAGTACTTC. Translating gives CASSPRGRDIQYF. The full variable domain, rest sourced from reference TRBV9 and TRBJ2-4, is DSGVTQTPKHLITATGQRVTLRCSPRSGDLSVYWYQQSLDQGLQFLIQYYNGEERAKGNILERFSAQQFPDLHSELNLSSLELGDSALYFCASSPRGRDIQYFGAGTRLSVL.

The chain combines TRBV6-6 with TRBJ2-7, with a tentative D call TRBD2 (5 bases). The germline V and J ends were trimmed by 5 bases and 0 bases, with 8 bases remaining between them. CDR1 is MNHNY and CDR2 is SVGAGI in the germline V gene (reference sequence). This CDR3 spans 13 amino acids. CDR3 sequence reads: CASSPSHSYEQYF. In DNA, the CDR3 is TGTGCCAGCAGTCCTAGCCACTCCTACGAGCAGTACTTC.

This chain uses TRBV11-2 with TRBJ1-1; 7 bases are shared with TRBD1. The CDR3 loop spans 13 amino acids. After removal of 6 bases from V and 4 bases from J, the junction contained 5 bases not matched to a gene. Germline V gene data show CDR1 as SGHAT and CDR2 as FQNNGV. CDR3 region: CASRSGGSTEAFF. CDR3 DNA: TGTGCCAGCAGGTCAGGGGGGAGCACTGAAGCTTTCTTT.

V is TRBV10-3 and J is TRBJ1-1; D might be TRBD1 (5 bases). Germline V CDR1 and CDR2: ENHRY, SYGVKD. V lost 2 bases and J 1 base, leaving 14 bases between the germline ends. The CDR3 is 16 amino acids. This CDR3 reads CAISEPRVSGNTEAFF. The CDR3 nucleotides read TGTGCCATCAGTGAGCCCAGGGTTTCCGGGAACACTGAAGCTTTCTTT.

The chain couples TRBV10-3 to TRBJ1-5, with D hard to call. Deletions cut 10 bases from V and 0 bases from J, with 13 bases between. The CDR3 is made up of 14 amino acids. CDR1 is ENHRY, CDR2 SYGVKD, per germline. CDR3 in amino acids: CASGDPFSNQPQHF. CDR3 coding DNA: TGTGCCAGTGGAGACCCGTTTAGCAATCAGCCCCAGCATTTT.

This chain uses TRBV28 with TRBJ2-3; 10 bases match TRBD2. Germline V gives CDR1 MDHEN, CDR2 SYDVKM. Trimming removed 8 bases from V and 4 bases from J; junction bases left unmatched: 9. The CDR3 covers 15 residues. CDR3 amino acids: CASQASGGGADTQYF. The CDR3 DNA is TGTGCCAGCCAAGCCAGCGGGGGGGGCGCAGATACGCAGTATTTT.

The V call is TRBV4-1, the J call TRBJ2-2; unclear D gene. The germline CDR1 and CDR2 sequences are MGHRA and YSYEKL. V gave up 4 bases and J gave up 6 bases, with 6 bases separating them. CDR3 length equals 12 residues. The CDR3 bases are TGCGCCAGCAGCCGGCCCCCCGGGGAGCTGTTTTTT. This sequence encodes CASSRPPGELFF.

This rearrangement joins TRBV2 to TRBJ1-1, with D possibly matching TRBD1 (6 bases). V lost 6 bases to trimming and J lost 5 bases, with 16 bases between them. Germline CDR1 is SNHLY and CDR2 is FYNNEI. The CDR3 has 14 amino acids. The CDR3 nucleotides are TGTGCCAGCAGGGTAGCCAGGGGAGAGACTGAAGCTTTCTTT. This encodes CASRVARGETEAFF.

The chain recombines TRBV11-2 with TRBJ2-7; the match to TRBD2 covers 9 bases. Germline CDR1 and CDR2: SGHAT and FQNNGV. CDR3 size: 15 residues. Germline trimming cut 4 bases from V and 6 bases from J; bases unmatched to any gene: 10. CDR3 loop: CASSSLGLALGEQYF. CDR3 in DNA: TGTGCCAGCAGCTCGTTGGGACTAGCATTAGGCGAGCAGTACTTC. Filled out from reference TRBV11-2 and TRBJ2-7, the complete variable domain reads EAGVAQSPRYKIIEKRQSVAFWCNPISGHATLYWYQQILGQGPKLLIQFQNNGVVDDSQLPKDRFSAERLKGVDSTLKIQPAKLEDSAVYLCASSSLGLALGEQYFGPGTRLTVT.

The chain is built from TRBV2 and TRBJ1-4, with D perhaps TRBD1 (5 bases). This CDR3 has 15 residues. With 4 bases removed from V and 6 bases from J, the gap between germline ends came to 15 bases. Germline assignment: CDR1 SNHLY and CDR2 FYNNEI. The CDR3 region is CASSVVGGRDEKLFF. In DNA, the CDR3 is TGTGCCAGCAGTGTAGTCGGGGGAAGGGATGAAAAACTGTTTTTT.

This chain connects TRBV5-1 to TRBJ1-6; 7 bases match TRBD1. There are 17 residues in the CDR3. Losses at the gene ends were 4 bases for V and 0 bases for J; bases not matched to a gene: 7. From germline, CDR1 is SGHRS and CDR2 YFSETQ. The CDR3 loop reads CASSLGQRSSYNSPLHF. CDR3 DNA sequence: TGCGCCAGCAGCCTGGGACAGAGGAGCTCCTATAATTCACCCCTCCACTTT.

The CDR3 DNA reads as TGTGCCAGCAGACACAGGGGCCCCGGGGAGCTGTTTTTT. Translated: CASRHRGPGELFF. This chain uses TRBV2 with TRBJ2-2, with 7 bases fitting TRBD1. From germline, CDR1 is SNHLY and CDR2 FYNNEI. V lost 6 bases, J lost 6 bases, and 4 bases stayed unmatched. The CDR3 consists of 13 residues.

This chain joins TRBV7-2 and TRBJ1-2; D perhaps matches TRBD1 (5 bases). V shed 2 bases and J shed 7 bases, with 11 bases lying between them. The V gene's germline CDR1 is SGHTA and CDR2 FQGNSA. This CDR3 has 13 amino acids. CDR3 DNA sequence: TGTGCCAGCAGCTTACGTCGGGGGGGTGGCTACACCTTC. Translating gives CASSLRRGGGYTF.

The chain links TRBV9 to TRBJ2-7, with D tentatively TRBD2 (5 bases). Per germline, CDR1 SGDLS and CDR2 YYNGEE. V lost 0 bases and J 3 bases, leaving 16 bases between the germline ends. CDR3 size: 16 residues. CDR3 protein: CASSVGPSDGGYEQYF. In DNA, the CDR3 is TGTGCCAGCAGCGTAGGACCCTCGGACGGAGGCTACGAGCAGTACTTC.

The chain recombines TRBV5-1 with TRBJ1-2, with D unclear. The CDR3 length is 13 residues. Germline V lookup: CDR1 SGHRS, CDR2 YFSETQ. The germline V and J ends were trimmed by 4 bases and 3 bases, with 10 bases remaining between them. The CDR3 sequence: CASSPREDYGYTF. CDR3 nucleotides: TGCGCCAGCAGCCCCCGGGAGGACTATGGCTACACCTTC.

This chain joins TRBV28 and TRBJ1-2, with 7 nucleotides matching TRBD1. This CDR3 has 14 residues. Germline loops: CDR1 MDHEN, CDR2 SYDVKM. The J segment lost 7 bases and the V segment lost 6 bases, leaving 11 bases of the junction unmatched. The CDR3 nucleotides read TGTGCCAGCAGGCTTACAGGGGTGGCGCGTGGCTACACCTTC. Protein sequence: CASRLTGVARGYTF.

CDR3 sequence: CASGLDPDVGLANEQFF. CDR3 nucleotide sequence: TGTGCTAGTGGTCTGGACCCGGATGTAGGGTTAGCGAATGAGCAGTTCTTC. The chain combines TRBV12-5 with TRBJ2-1, with D perhaps TRBD2 (5 bases). With 5 bases removed from V and 7 bases from J, the gap between germline ends came to 24 bases. Germline loops: CDR1 LGHNT, CDR2 FRNRAP. CDR3 length: 17 amino acids.

The V gene is TRBV7-9, the J gene TRBJ1-1; 9 bases line up with TRBD1. CDR3 size: 14 residues. V trimming: 4 bases; J trimming: 4 bases; junction bases outside the gene matches: 4. CDR1 is SEHNR and CDR2 is FQNEAQ in the germline V gene (reference sequence). The CDR3 DNA sequence: TGTGCCAGCAGCTGGACAGGGGTGGGCACTGAAGCTTTCTTT. It yields the protein CASSWTGVGTEAFF. Looking up the rest from reference TRBV7-9 and TRBJ1-1 gives the full variable domain: DTGVSQNPRHKITKRGQNVTFRCDPISEHNRLYWYRQTLGQGPEFLTYFQNEAQLEKSRLLSDRFSAERPKGSFSTLEIQRTEQGDSAMYLCASSWTGVGTEAFFGQGTRLTVV.

The chain uses TRBV9 and TRBJ1-1, with 7 nucleotides matching TRBD1. V was clipped by 3 bases and J by 1 base; unmatched bases: 6. Germline CDR1 is SGDLS and CDR2 is YYNGEE. This CDR3 contains 15 residues. The CDR3 spells CASSAQTGTNTEAFF. The CDR3 nucleotides are TGTGCCAGCAGCGCTCAGACAGGGACGAACACTGAAGCTTTCTTT.

The chain recombines TRBV12-5 with TRBJ1-5; a possible D gene is TRBD1 (6 bases). Deletions cut 7 bases from V and 5 bases from J, with 15 bases between. Germline V CDR1 and CDR2: LGHNT, FRNRAP. The CDR3 covers 14 residues. CDR3 in DNA: TGTGCTAGTGCCCAGTGGACAGAAGATCAGCCCCAGCATTTT. Encoded protein: CASAQWTEDQPQHF.

The chain employs TRBV5-1 and TRBJ2-7; D gene ambiguous. V was clipped by 0 bases and J by 3 bases, with 10 bases between them. The CDR3 has 14 amino acids. The germline V gene encodes CDR1 SGHRS and CDR2 YFSETQ. CDR3 sequence (DNA): TGCGCCAGCAGCTTGGGACAAATGTTCTACGAGCAGTACTTC. Protein sequence: CASSLGQMFYEQYF.

The chain employs TRBV4-2 and TRBJ2-1; 7 bases match TRBD2. The CDR3 has 16 residues. Trimming cost V 4 bases and J 2 bases; bases outside gene matches: 8. Germline V gene lookup returns CDR1 LGHNA and CDR2 YNFKEQ. This CDR3 reads CASSPPGAGPYNEQFF. The CDR3 DNA is TGTGCCAGCAGCCCCCCAGGAGCGGGGCCCTACAATGAGCAGTTCTTC.

This chain joins TRBV12-5 and TRBJ2-7; D call uncertain. Trimming removed 2 bases from V and 0 bases from J, with 8 bases in between. The germline V gene has CDR1 LGHNT and CDR2 FRNRAP. The CDR3 spans 14 residues. The CDR3 spells CASGLSVLSYEQYF. CDR3 in DNA: TGTGCTAGTGGTTTGTCGGTCCTCTCCTACGAGCAGTACTTC.

The chain joins TRBV10-3 to TRBJ2-1, with D possibly being TRBD2 (7 bases). CDR1 and CDR2 from the germline V gene are ENHRY and SYGVKD. V shed 4 bases and J shed 4 bases, with 14 bases lying between them. CDR3 length equals 15 residues. CDR3 coding DNA: TGTGCCATCAGTGCGCGGGGGCCTCCATACAATGAGCAGTTCTTC. Translating gives CAISARGPPYNEQFF.

The V gene is TRBV7-9, the J gene TRBJ1-2; 9 bases agree with TRBD1. The germline V gene has CDR1 SEHNR and CDR2 FQNEAQ (reference sequence). CDR3 length: 14 amino acids. V was pared by 6 bases and J by 7 bases, with 9 bases of the junction left unmatched. CDR3 in DNA: TGTGCCAGCAGTCTCTCCGACAGGGGGGGTGGCTACACCTTC. It encodes CASSLSDRGGGYTF.

The V and J genes are TRBV7-2 and TRBJ2-1, with TRBD2 matching 7 bases. The CDR3 length is 17 residues. Germline V gives CDR1 SGHTA, CDR2 FQGNSA. Unmatched junction bases numbered 17, after V lost 7 bases and J lost 5 bases. In nucleotides, the CDR3 is TGTGCCAGCACCGCAGCCCCTAATAGCGCGGGAGACAATGAGCAGTTCTTC. Protein sequence: CASTAAPNSAGDNEQFF.

The rearrangement uses TRBV5-6 and TRBJ1-1; possibly TRBD1 for D (5 bases). Trimming took 3 bases from V and 0 from J, leaving 12 bases between them. CDR1 and CDR2 (germline): SGHDT, YYEEEE. The CDR3 covers 15 residues. CDR3 sequence (DNA): TGTGCCAGCAGCTGGGGCCTCGAGTTGAACACTGAAGCTTTCTTT. Protein product: CASSWGLELNTEAFF.

V gene TRBV5-1 combines with J gene TRBJ2-1, with 10 bases that match TRBD2. In germline, CDR1 is SGHRS, CDR2 YFSETQ. CDR3 length: 15 residues. The J segment lost 7 bases and the V segment lost 0 bases, leaving 4 bases of the junction unmatched. CDR3 residues: CASSLEAGGLNEQFF. In DNA form, the CDR3 reads TGCGCCAGCAGCTTGGAAGCGGGGGGGCTGAATGAGCAGTTCTTC.

The chain's CDR3 is CASSLDRRFNEQYF. Here the CDR3 DNA reads TGCGCCAGCAGCCTAGATAGACGTTTTAACGAGCAGTACTTC. V usage is TRBV5-1 and J usage is TRBJ2-7; no clear D. Germline CDR1 is SGHRS and CDR2 is YFSETQ. There are 14 residues in the CDR3. V was cut by 4 bases and J by 5 bases, with 16 bases left in between.

The genes are TRBV5-1 and TRBJ1-1; weak D call: TRBD1 (6 bases). Trimming left V 4 bases short and J 4 bases short, with 14 bases between. Germline CDR1 is SGHRS and CDR2 is YFSETQ. The CDR3 spans 14 residues. Written as DNA, the CDR3 is TGCGCCAGCAGCGGTTCGACAGGTGGCACTGAAGCTTTCTTT. It encodes CASSGSTGGTEAFF.